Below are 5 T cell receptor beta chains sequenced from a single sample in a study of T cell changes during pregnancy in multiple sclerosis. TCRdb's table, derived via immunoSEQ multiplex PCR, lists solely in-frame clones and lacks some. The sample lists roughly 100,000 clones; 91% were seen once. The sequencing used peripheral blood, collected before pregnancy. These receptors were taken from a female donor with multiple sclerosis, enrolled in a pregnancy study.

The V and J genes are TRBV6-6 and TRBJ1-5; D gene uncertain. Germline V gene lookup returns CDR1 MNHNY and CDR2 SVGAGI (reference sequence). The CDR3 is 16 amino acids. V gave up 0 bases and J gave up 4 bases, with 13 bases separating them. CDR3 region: CASSYSAGELNQPQHF. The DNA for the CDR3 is TGTGCCAGCAGTTACTCGGCGGGAGAGTTAAATCAGCCCCAGCATTTT.

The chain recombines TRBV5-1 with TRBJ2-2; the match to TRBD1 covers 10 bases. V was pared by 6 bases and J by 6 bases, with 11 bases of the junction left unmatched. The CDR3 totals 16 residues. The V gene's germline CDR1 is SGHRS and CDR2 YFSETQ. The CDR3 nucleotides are TGCGCCAGCACCCAGAACTGGGACAGGGGCTCCGGGGAGCTGTTTTTT. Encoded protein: CASTQNWDRGSGELFF.

The CDR3 spells CASSQDGHSGATDTQYF. As DNA, the CDR3 is TGCGCCAGCAGCCAAGACGGTCATAGCGGGGCCACAGATACGCAGTATTTT. The chain recombines TRBV4-3 with TRBJ2-3; 8 bases line up with TRBD2. V gave up 0 bases and J gave up 2 bases; unmatched junction bases: 7. The CDR3 loop spans 17 amino acids. CDR1 LGHNA and CDR2 YSLEER come from the germline V gene.

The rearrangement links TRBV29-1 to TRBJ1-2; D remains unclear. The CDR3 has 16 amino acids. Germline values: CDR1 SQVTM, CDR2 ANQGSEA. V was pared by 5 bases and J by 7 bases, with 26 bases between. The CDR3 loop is CSVLGGLRGGILGYTF. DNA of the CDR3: TGCAGCGTTTTAGGCGGACTTAGAGGAGGAATTCTTGGCTACACCTTC.

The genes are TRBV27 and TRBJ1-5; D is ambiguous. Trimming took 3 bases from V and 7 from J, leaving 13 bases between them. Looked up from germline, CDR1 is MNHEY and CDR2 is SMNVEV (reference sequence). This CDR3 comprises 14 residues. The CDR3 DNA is TGTGCCAGCAGTTTGTTAGGTGATAGCCAGCCCCAGCATTTT. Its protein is CASSLLGDSQPQHF.